This T cell receptor (beta chain) emerged from a study of read filtering for tumor transcriptome and immune sequencing. Regarding the study as a whole: Sorted CD138-negative bone marrow cells were not purified T cells.

The CDR3 is made up of 14 amino acids. V shed 7 bases and J shed 0 bases, with 10 bases lying between them. Per the germline V gene, CDR1 is SNHLY and CDR2 is FYNNEI. A note on this clonotype: Its antigen is not identified.

At the time of active disease, bone marrow was collected from every patient. Molecular barcoded adaptors covering alpha/delta and beta/gamma chains were used on 400 to 450 ng RNA. TCRdb ran MiXCR on the reads and lists one entry per CDR3 protein. The sample has tens of thousands of distinct CDR3 sequences; roughly 19% are singletons. This TCR was sampled from a donor at least 40 years old with multiple myeloma. V usage is TRBV2 and J usage is TRBJ1-5, with D tentatively TRBD1 (6 bases). Sequenced: a population of CD138-negative cells sorted from bone marrow. CDR3 sequence reads: CASTQGISNQPQHF. The CDR3 region has the DNA TGTGCCAGCACTCAGGGGATTAGCAATCAGCCCCAGCATTTT.